The 20 T cell receptor beta chains in this list originate from one sample, sequenced in a study of T cell responses to AZD1222 COVID-19 vaccine. Some clones are missing from TCRdb's copy, which holds only in-frame ones; the method was immunoSEQ multiplex PCR. The repertoire consists of roughly 120,000 clones, with roughly 88% occurring once and the leading ten covering 4% to 5.5%. The specimen comprised peripheral blood, sampled on day 0 of AZD1222 vaccination. Receptors were obtained from an adult in good health.

J is TRBJ2-7 and V is TRBV5-1, with a tentative D call TRBD2 (6 bases). This CDR3 has 13 residues. Germline values: CDR1 SGHRS, CDR2 YFSETQ. Trimming stripped 0 bases from V and 6 bases from J, with 10 bases between. The CDR3 reads CASSLAQGGEQYF. The CDR3 nucleotides read TGCGCCAGCAGCTTGGCTCAGGGAGGCGAGCAGTACTTC.

The V call is TRBV6-5, the J call TRBJ1-2; D is undetermined. Germline CDR1 is MNHEY and CDR2 is SVGAGI. Trimming stripped 2 bases from V and 0 bases from J, with 10 bases between. CDR3 size: 15 residues. The CDR3 sequence is CASSYESGSNYGYTF. DNA for the CDR3: TGTGCCAGCAGTTACGAGTCCGGGTCTAACTATGGCTACACCTTC.

This clone was detected a few times. The V call is TRBV5-6, the J call TRBJ1-1, with 8 bases aligning to TRBD1. The V and J ends lost 4 bases and 7 bases, in that order; junction bases with no gene match: 12. Germline V gene data show CDR1 as SGHDT and CDR2 as YYEEEE. The CDR3 contains 15 residues. The CDR3 here is CASSPLTGGVVEAFF. The DNA of the CDR3 is TGTGCCAGCAGCCCCCTTACAGGGGGGGTGGTTGAAGCTTTCTTT.

This clone turned up a few times. The CDR3 spells CASSKLVRSYNEQFF. CDR3 DNA: TGTGCCAGCAGCAAACTAGTAAGGTCCTACAATGAGCAGTTCTTC. The V call is TRBV9, the J call TRBJ2-1, with TRBD2 as a possible D gene (5 bases). The germline gives CDR1 SGDLS, CDR2 YYNGEE. The CDR3 covers 15 residues. V was clipped by 4 bases and J by 1 base, with 12 bases between them. The full variable domain, rest sourced from reference TRBV9 and TRBJ2-1, is DSGVTQTPKHLITATGQRVTLRCSPRSGDLSVYWYQQSLDQGLQFLIQYYNGEERAKGNILERFSAQQFPDLHSELNLSSLELGDSALYFCASSKLVRSYNEQFFGPGTRLTVL.

J is TRBJ1-6 and V is TRBV6-5; no reliable D call. Germline V lookup: CDR1 MNHEY, CDR2 SVGAGI. The CDR3 has 16 residues. The V end was cut by 0 bases, the J end by 6 bases, with 12 bases between. CDR3 nucleotides: TGTGCCAGCAGTTACTCGATACCCAACCTTAATTCACCCCTCCACTTT. It encodes CASSYSIPNLNSPLHF.

The chain is built from TRBV28 and TRBJ1-1; 8 bases are a match to TRBD1. In germline, CDR1 is MDHEN, CDR2 SYDVKM. J lost 1 base, V lost 5 bases, and 9 bases had no gene match. The CDR3 is 16 amino acids. CDR3 protein: CASSPPTGVWNTEAFF. Written as DNA, the CDR3 is TGTGCCAGCAGTCCACCGACAGGGGTGTGGAACACTGAAGCTTTCTTT. The full variable domain, its missing parts supplied by reference TRBV28 and TRBJ1-1, is DVKVTQSSRYLVKRTGEKVFLECVQDMDHENMFWYRQDPGLGLRLIYFSYDVKMKEKGDIPEGYSVSREKKERFSLILESASTNQTSMYLCASSPPTGVWNTEAFFGQGTRLTVV.

V is TRBV28 and J is TRBJ2-3; D is tentatively TRBD1 or TRBD2 (5 bases each). This CDR3 has 15 residues. From germline, CDR1 is MDHEN and CDR2 SYDVKM. Trimming took off 3 bases at V and 1 base at J, with 11 bases between the two ends. CDR3 amino acids: CASSLGRAGTDTQYF. CDR3 sequence (DNA): TGTGCCAGCAGTTTGGGGCGGGCAGGCACAGATACGCAGTATTTT. The variable domain in full, completed from reference TRBV28 and TRBJ2-3, reads DVKVTQSSRYLVKRTGEKVFLECVQDMDHENMFWYRQDPGLGLRLIYFSYDVKMKEKGDIPEGYSVSREKKERFSLILESASTNQTSMYLCASSLGRAGTDTQYFGPGTRLTVL.

A single count supports this clone. The CDR3 bases are TGTGCCATCAGTGAGTCGTTTAGCCCTGGGGCAACTAATGAAAAACTGTTTTTT. This sequence encodes CAISESFSPGATNEKLFF. V gene TRBV10-3 combines with J gene TRBJ1-4; D is ambiguous. This CDR3 has 18 amino acids. Trimming removed 0 bases from V and 0 bases from J, with 14 bases in between. Germline V gives CDR1 ENHRY, CDR2 SYGVKD.

The chain employs TRBV20-1 and TRBJ2-1; 7 bases are a match to TRBD2. Per the germline V gene, CDR1 is DFQATT and CDR2 is SNEGSKA (reference sequence). V trimming: 3 bases; J trimming: 2 bases; junction bases outside the gene matches: 4. This CDR3 has 14 residues. This CDR3 is CSASWRGTYNEQFF. Here the CDR3 DNA reads TGCAGTGCTAGTTGGCGGGGGACCTACAATGAGCAGTTCTTC.

The chain joins TRBV5-6 to TRBJ2-1; TRBD2 agrees at 10 bases. CDR1 is SGHDT, CDR2 YYEEEE, per germline. V was clipped by 0 bases and J by 3 bases; unmatched bases: 3. The CDR3 runs to 16 residues. The CDR3 loop reads CASSLDRTSGYNEQFF. In DNA form, the CDR3 reads TGTGCCAGCAGCTTGGACAGGACTAGCGGCTACAATGAGCAGTTCTTC.

CDR3 residues: CASSLGTGGFEYQPQHF. CDR3 coding DNA: TGTGCCAGCAGTTTAGGCACAGGGGGGTTCGAATATCAGCCCCAGCATTTT. The chain carries TRBV28 and TRBJ1-5; 8 bases line up with TRBD1. V lost 2 bases to trimming and J lost 5 bases; unmatched junction nucleotides: 11. Per germline, CDR1 MDHEN and CDR2 SYDVKM. The CDR3 is 17 residues long.

The chain's CDR3 is CASSYGGWGIADTQYF. CDR3 sequence (DNA): TGTGCCAGCAGCTACGGCGGCTGGGGGATAGCAGATACGCAGTATTTT. The chain carries TRBV5-8 and TRBJ2-3, with D perhaps assigned TRBD1 or TRBD2 (5 bases each). Deletions cut 3 bases from V and 4 bases from J, with 18 bases between. Germline V gene sequence: CDR1 SGHTS, CDR2 YDEGEE. This CDR3 contains 16 residues. Based on the CDR3 plus reference TRBV5-8 and TRBJ2-3, the full variable domain is EAGVTQSPTHLIKTRGQQATLRCSPISGHTSVYWYQQALGLGLQFLLWYDEGEERNRGNFPPRFSGRQFPNYSSELNVNALELEDSALYLCASSYGGWGIADTQYFGPGTRLTVL.

The genes are TRBV6-5 and TRBJ1-4, with TRBD1 identical over 7 bases. Losses at the gene ends were 6 bases for V and 5 bases for J; bases not matched to a gene: 6. This CDR3 is 14 amino acids long. Germline CDR1 reads MNHEY; CDR2 reads SVGAGI. The CDR3 DNA reads TGTGCCAGCAGGCCAGGGGGACTCAATGAAAAACTGTTTTTT. Translated, it gives CASRPGGLNEKLFF.

The chain recombines TRBV3-1 (or the pseudogene TRBV3-2) with TRBJ1-2, with unresolved D. Germline V gene sequence: CDR1 LGHDT, CDR2 YNNKEL (reference sequence). Trimming took 3 bases from V and 6 from J, leaving 17 bases between them. The CDR3 extends over 15 amino acids. The CDR3 region is CASSHHSRNSNGYTF. As DNA, the CDR3 is TGTGCCAGCAGCCATCACAGCCGGAACTCTAATGGCTACACCTTC.

There are a few counts of this clone. The chain has TRBV6-6 and TRBJ1-3; D unclear. The CDR3 length is 15 residues. Looked up from germline, CDR1 is MNHNY and CDR2 is SVGAGI (reference sequence). Between the trimmed V and J ends, which lost 2 bases and 1 base, there was a span of 9 bases. CDR3 loop: CASSYPADSGNTIYF. The CDR3 region has the DNA TGTGCCAGCAGTTACCCGGCAGATTCTGGAAACACCATATATTTT.

CDR3 sequence: CASSPARTSGANVLTF. In DNA form, the CDR3 reads TGTGCCAGCAGCCCCGCACGGACTTCTGGGGCCAACGTCCTGACTTTC. This chain connects TRBV7-9 to TRBJ2-6, with D perhaps matching TRBD2 (5 bases). The CDR3 loop spans 16 amino acids. Looked up from germline, CDR1 is SEHNR and CDR2 is FQNEAQ (reference sequence). V lost 5 bases to trimming and J lost 1 base, with 12 bases between them.

The chain combines TRBV6-5 with TRBJ1-2; 10 bases map to TRBD1. CDR1 and CDR2 (germline): MNHEY, SVGAGI. J lost 3 bases, V lost 4 bases, and 5 bases had no gene match. The CDR3 covers 15 residues. In DNA, the CDR3 is TGTGCCAGCAGTTCTCAGGGACAGGGGCACTATGGCTACACCTTC. Its translation: CASSSQGQGHYGYTF.

The chain recombines TRBV7-9 with TRBJ1-6; 7 nucleotides line up with TRBD1. The CDR3 totals 14 residues. The ends lost 7 bases at V and 7 bases at J; junction bases unmatched: 7. Germline V CDR1 and CDR2: SEHNR, FQNEAQ (reference sequence). The CDR3 nucleotides read TGTGCCAGCAACCCGGGACAGCCCAATTCACCCCTCCACTTT. It specifies CASNPGQPNSPLHF.

This clone was observed a handful of times. CDR3 in DNA: TGTGCCAGCACGCCCATTTACAGGGTAAAAGAGACCCAGTACTTC. It codes for CASTPIYRVKETQYF. V usage is TRBV2 and J usage is TRBJ2-5; possibly TRBD1 for D (6 bases). CDR3 size: 15 residues. Germline CDR1 SNHLY, CDR2 FYNNEI. With 7 bases removed from V and 3 bases from J, the gap between germline ends came to 18 bases.

The chain is built from TRBV18 and TRBJ2-1; possibly TRBD2 for D (5 bases). Germline V gene data show CDR1 as KGHSH and CDR2 as LQKENI. The CDR3 has 14 amino acids. V was cut by 0 bases and J by 9 bases, with 12 bases left in between. CDR3 DNA sequence: TGTGCCAGCTCACCACCGGCTAGCAAGGTTGAGCAGTTCTTC. Translating it yields CASSPPASKVEQFF. Using reference TRBV18 and TRBJ2-1 for the parts outside the CDR3, the full variable domain is NAGVMQNPRHLVRRRGQEARLRCSPMKGHSHVYWYRQLPEEGLKFMVYLQKENIIDESGMPKERFSAEFPKEGPSILRIQQVVRGDSAAYFCASSPPASKVEQFFGPGTRLTVL.